This paragraph reports one TCR beta chain. This clonotype occurred once. Its recognized antigen is unknown. Base quality data are lacking; no much larger clone is found one base away. A single read offers scant evidence. Reading the label with the study, this specimen's time point is: newly diagnosed GD, antithyroid drugs for less than 3 months. RNA was extracted from PBMCs in TRIzol for both TCR sequencing and RNA sequencing. The diagnosis of Graves' disease was made according to American Thyroid Association guidelines. Patients were recruited from an endocrinology department in Xi'an, China. Each patient gave approximately 10 milliliters of peripheral blood, collected in an EDTA anticoagulant tube. Ficoll Paque Plus density gradient separation was used to isolate PBMCs, and no further T cell sorting was performed. An Agilent 2100 Bioanalyzer and agarose gel were used to check RNA quality, and a NanoDrop 2000 was used to measure RNA concentration.

The receptor library was made with multiplex PCR. TCRdb shows the sequencer as Illumina HiSeq 4000. To build TCR beta libraries, CDR3 regions were amplified by Arm-PCR using iRepertoire HTBI primers. PCR products were gel purified before sequencing. The authors' pipeline ran thus. Gene usage analysis of CDR3 amino acid clonotypes used the approximately 62 TRBV and 12 to 15 TRBJ segments found across samples. Filtered high-quality paired reads were merged into contigs using COPE and FqMerger. BLAST was used to align contigs to IMGT TRBV, TRBD and TRBJ reference genes, and CDR3 was defined according to IMGT. Any clonotype with a frequency above 0.1% was counted as a highly expanded clone. Shannon entropy served as the measure of repertoire diversity, while the Gini coefficient captured V-J evenness. A clonotype was considered public if more than one individual shared it. TCRdb itself trimmed the public reads at Q25 with fastp, ran MiXCR and retained productive beta chains. Identical CDR3 proteins give one entry, which carries the most common genes and DNA. None of the V and J calls come from the authors' own analysis; TCRdb made them. This sample is represented by about 440,000 distinct CDR3 sequences; just under 15% of them were singletons. The ten largest make up over 15% of the sample.

The record originates from a study of regulatory T cells in long-lasting Graves disease (dated by TCRdb to 2020 to 2022). At the level of the whole study: Newly diagnosed Graves' disease patients had taken antithyroid drugs for less than 3 months. This study used TCR sequencing and RNA sequencing of peripheral blood to compare persistent Graves' disease patients against newly diagnosed Graves' disease patients. The study was registered as a clinical trial and conducted in China. A total of roughly 33 samples were covered by TCR sequencing, comprising some 13 persistent and around 20 newly diagnosed Graves' disease patients.

What the research found in general, with its limitations: The study examined only peripheral blood because the primary lesion, thyroid tissue, could not be accessed. Only the TCR beta chain was sequenced and analyzed. Compared with newly diagnosed patients, patients with persistent Graves' disease had lower TCR Shannon entropy and fewer highly expanded clones, which suggests clonal expansion. The small sample size was acknowledged by the authors as a limitation that may reduce accuracy. More public clonotypes were shared among persistent patients (roughly 2,700) than among newly diagnosed patients (approximately 930). Preferential use of TRBV28, TRBJ1-2 and TRBJ2-5 was observed in persistent disease, whereas TRBV20-1 and TRBJ2-1 were favored in newly diagnosed disease.

Relative to germline, V is 0 bases shorter and J is 4 bases shorter, with 12 bases between their ends. Inclusive of the bounding cysteine and phenylalanine, the CDR3 is 15 residues long. The entry retains the CDR3 DNA only, 45 bases that are in frame from base 1. Per the germline V gene, MGHRA is the CDR1 and YSYEKL is the CDR2. A further study also used this sample, focusing on T cells in Graves' hyperthyroidism and ophthalmopathy. Reported in the second study: A patient counted as having stable Graves' hyperthyroidism if no progression to ophthalmopathy occurred over 18 months of follow-up. Hyperthyroidism patients were newly diagnosed, had a disease duration of under 2 months, and were aged 18 to 65 years. The study excluded patients with uncontrolled infections, other autoimmune diseases, pregnancy or lactation. Clinical symptoms, serum thyroxine and TRAb, thyroid ultrasound, and orbital computed tomography formed the basis for the diagnoses. For the first round of RT-PCR on the TCR CDR3, the HTBI primer set was used together with the Qiagen OneStep RT-PCR kit. Blood samples also contained most of the expanded thyroid clonotypes (frequency above 0.001), which suggests that blood repertoires may reflect thyroid immune responses. A 13 V-J signature model separated ophthalmopathy from stable hyperthyroidism, with approximately 87% sensitivity and 81% to 82% specificity in cross-validation and 80%/75% in testing. In validation, progression to ophthalmopathy was predicted by the model with nearly 71% sensitivity and approximately 78% specificity, a median of 6.5 months before onset. A discovery cohort of about a hundred patients, about 40 with Graves' ophthalmopathy and 55 to 60 with stable Graves' hyperthyroidism, was used to find distinguishing TCR V-J signatures. Prospective prediction of ophthalmopathy was tested in an independent validation cohort of approximately 18 hyperthyroidism patients and some 17 patients who later progressed to ophthalmopathy. The approximately 100 discovery patients were divided at random into training and test sets in a 7:3 ratio. In addition, the study compared T-cell repertoires in thyroid tissue and in blood from 6 or 7 Graves' hyperthyroidism patients. Following sampling, methimazole starting at 30 mg daily was given to hyperthyroidism patients, and high-dose intravenous methylprednisolone was given to ophthalmopathy patients. Libraries were constructed in a second round of multiplex PCR, after which size selection and purification were carried out. Paired-end sequencing of the libraries was performed with 100 bp reads on an Illumina HiSeq2000. SOAPnuke was used to process the raw data, throwing out any read that contained adapters or uncalled bases, had a mean Phred below 15, or lacked an exact constant-primer or identifier match. High-quality paired reads were merged using COPE v1.2.5, and each unique nucleotide sequence was defined as a clonotype. Clonotypes were aligned to IMGT TRBV, TRBD and TRBJ reference segments using MiTCR v1.1. Only V-J combinations with frequency above 0.0001, covering 99% to 99.2% of repertoires, were analysed. A TCS score was defined as the ratio of F50 (clonal expansion) to E x V (chaos), with BLOSUM62-based TCRdist applied between CDR3 peptides within each V-J. Welch's t-statistics and random forest reduced several hundred V-J features to under 15, which were used in a naive Bayes classifier (R e1071). No statistical method was used to set the sample size in advance, and investigators knew the group allocation. The paper describes TCR Vbeta CDR3 sequencing of 130 to 150 peripheral blood samples, made up of 43 ophthalmopathy patients, some 76 hyperthyroidism patients and about 17 progressor patients.

This chain joins TRBV4-1 to TRBJ1-1; TRBD1 is a weak D gene call, 5 bases matching. Sequences were derived from peripheral blood mononuclear cells (PBMCs), sampled at new diagnosis, from a patient treated with antithyroid drugs. The clonotype originates from a woman in her 30s with Graves disease. Donor details come from another sample of the same person, matched by shared clones. The DNA reads TGCGCCAGCAGCCAAGATAGCAGGGTCGGCACTGAAGCTTTCTTT. This is translated as CASSQDSRVGTEAFF.